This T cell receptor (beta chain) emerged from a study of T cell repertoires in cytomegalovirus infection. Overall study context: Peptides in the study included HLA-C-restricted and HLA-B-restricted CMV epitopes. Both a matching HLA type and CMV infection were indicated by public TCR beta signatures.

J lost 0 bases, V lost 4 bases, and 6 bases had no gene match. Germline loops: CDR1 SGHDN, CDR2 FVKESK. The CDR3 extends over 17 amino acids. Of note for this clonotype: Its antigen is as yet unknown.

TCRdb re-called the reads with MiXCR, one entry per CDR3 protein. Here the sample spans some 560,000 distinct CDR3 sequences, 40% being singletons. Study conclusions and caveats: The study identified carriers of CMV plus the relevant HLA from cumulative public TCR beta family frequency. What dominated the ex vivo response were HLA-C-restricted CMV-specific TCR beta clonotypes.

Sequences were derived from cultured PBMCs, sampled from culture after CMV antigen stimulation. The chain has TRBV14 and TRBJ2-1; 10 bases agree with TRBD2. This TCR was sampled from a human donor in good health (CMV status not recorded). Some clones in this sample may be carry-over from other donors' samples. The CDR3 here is CASSLLAGDPSYNEQFF. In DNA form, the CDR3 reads TGTGCCAGCAGCCTTCTAGCGGGGGACCCCTCCTACAATGAGCAGTTCTTC.